The 30 T cell receptor beta chains reported below all come from one sample, sequenced in a study of blood T cell repertoires in COVID-19. Profiled with immunoSEQ multiplex PCR; TCRdb holds only in-frame clones, not every one. The sample records 150,000 to 200,000 clones, roughly 88% being singletons. The sample taken for sequencing was peripheral blood. Every receptor here comes from a man aged 18-30 years with acute or convalescent COVID-19.

In its sample, this clone was seen once. The sample carries other DNA sequences with the same CDR3. The rearrangement uses TRBV3-1 (or the pseudogene TRBV3-2) and TRBJ2-7; 7 bases fit TRBD1. There are 12 residues in the CDR3. Unmatched junction bases numbered 3, after V lost 1 base and J lost 9 bases. Germline assignment: CDR1 LGHDT and CDR2 YNNKEL (reference sequence). DNA of the CDR3: TGTGCCAGCAGCCAAGGGACAGGAAGGCAGTACTTC. Translation: CASSQGTGRQYF.

V usage is TRBV30 and J usage is TRBJ2-7, with D perhaps TRBD1 (6 bases). Per germline, CDR1 GTSNPN and CDR2 SVGIG (reference sequence). Trimming cost V 3 bases and J 5 bases, with 11 bases left between them. The CDR3 is 12 residues long. CDR3 loop: CAWSLQGDEQYF. The CDR3 nucleotides read TGTGCCTGGAGCCTACAGGGAGACGAGCAGTACTTC.

This sequence joins TRBV5-1 and TRBJ1-2; perhaps TRBD1 as D (5 bases). Germline V CDR1 and CDR2: SGHRS, YFSETQ. CDR3 size: 15 residues. Between the trimmed V and J ends, which lost 0 bases and 1 base, there was a span of 10 bases. CDR3 sequence (DNA): TGCGCCAGCAGCTTGGGACAGTTTGGTAACTATGGCTACACCTTC. This gives the protein CASSLGQFGNYGYTF. The complete variable domain, with remaining parts taken from reference TRBV5-1 and TRBJ1-2, reads KAGVTQTPRYLIKTRGQQVTLSCSPISGHRSVSWYQQTPGQGLQFLFEYFSETQRNKGNFPGRFSGRQFSNSRSEMNVSTLELGDSALYLCASSLGQFGNYGYTFGSGTRLTVV.

The V call is TRBV5-4, the J call TRBJ1-1, with 7 bases matching TRBD1. Trimming took 3 bases from V and 1 from J; bases not matched to a gene: 9. The CDR3 runs to 16 residues. Germline V gene data show CDR1 as SGHNT and CDR2 as YYREEE (reference sequence). The CDR3, as DNA: TGTGCCAGCAGCTCCCAGACAGGGAAGAGGAACACTGAAGCTTTCTTT. Translation: CASSSQTGKRNTEAFF. Complete variable domain (other parts from reference TRBV5-4 and TRBJ1-1): ETGVTQSPTHLIKTRGQQVTLRCSSQSGHNTVSWYQQALGQGPQFIFQYYREEENGRGNFPPRFSGLQFPNYSSELNVNALELDDSALYLCASSSQTGKRNTEAFFGQGTRLTVV.

This chain links TRBV5-1 with TRBJ2-1; 10 nucleotides line up with TRBD2. Germline V gene lookup returns CDR1 SGHRS and CDR2 YFSETQ. CDR3 size: 17 residues. The ends lost 1 base at V and 0 bases at J; junction bases unmatched: 4. This chain's CDR3 is CASSLLASGSSYNEQFF. The DNA for the CDR3 is TGCGCCAGCAGCTTGTTGGCTAGCGGGAGCTCCTACAATGAGCAGTTCTTC.

A remark on this clone: A read error may produce the germline difference seen at one junction end. The CDR3: CACRGGRDSGANVLTF. The CDR3 DNA is TGTGCCTGTAGGGGTGGGAGGGACTCTGGGGCCAACGTCCTGACTTTC. The chain has TRBV19 and TRBJ2-6; TRBD2 matches at 7 bases. This CDR3 comprises 16 residues. Germline V gene data show CDR1 as LNHDA and CDR2 as SQIVND (reference sequence).

The chain joins TRBV9 to TRBJ1-1, with 11 bases fitting TRBD1. The CDR3 contains 17 residues. V was clipped by 0 bases and J by 3 bases; unmatched bases: 7. Germline lookup yields CDR1 SGDLS and CDR2 YYNGEE. This CDR3 reads CASSVVDRGPPYTEAFF. The CDR3 region has the DNA TGTGCCAGCAGCGTAGTGGACAGGGGGCCCCCATACACTGAAGCTTTCTTT.

The chain employs TRBV4-2 and TRBJ1-6; TRBD1 matches at 10 bases. The CDR3 runs to 17 residues. V dropped 1 base and J dropped 7; count of bases not matched to a gene: 7. Per germline, CDR1 LGHNA and CDR2 YNFKEQ. As DNA, the CDR3 is TGTGCCAGCAGCCAAGTCGGGACAGGGGCGCAAAATTCACCCCTCCACTTT. It translates to CASSQVGTGAQNSPLHF.

A single count supports this clone. This chain connects TRBV5-1 to TRBJ2-1, with TRBD2 matching 8 bases. The trim removed 3 bases at V and 10 bases at J, leaving 15 bases unmatched. The CDR3 totals 16 residues. The germline V gene encodes CDR1 SGHRS and CDR2 YFSETQ. CDR3: CASSSVSGAAGLEQFF. CDR3 bases: TGCGCCAGCAGCTCCGTTAGCGGGGCCGCAGGGCTCGAGCAGTTCTTC.

This CDR3 reads CASSHRLVSSAHEQYF. CDR3 nucleotide sequence: TGCGCCAGCAGCCACAGACTAGTGAGTTCAGCTCACGAGCAGTACTTC. This sequence joins TRBV5-1 and TRBJ2-7; D is perhaps TRBD2 (6 bases). V lost 4 bases, J lost 5 bases, and 22 bases lay in between. Germline CDR1 is SGHRS and CDR2 is YFSETQ. This CDR3 region has 16 residues.

The chain joins TRBV2 to TRBJ2-7, with 9 bases aligning to TRBD2. The CDR3 totals 16 residues. J gave up 5 bases and V 1 base, and 9 bases lay outside the gene matches. Germline V gene sequence: CDR1 SNHLY, CDR2 FYNNEI. CDR3 coding DNA: TGTGCCAGCAGTGAAGACTGGTCTAGCGGGGTCCACGAGCAGTACTTC. This encodes CASSEDWSSGVHEQYF.

The J gene is TRBJ2-7, the V gene TRBV5-1; TRBD1 might be the D (5 bases). The CDR3 length is 14 residues. Trimming removed 4 bases from V and 0 bases from J, with 11 bases in between. Germline V gives CDR1 SGHRS, CDR2 YFSETQ. The CDR3 bases are TGCGCCAGCAGCCCTGAGACAGCCTCCTACGAGCAGTACTTC. Its translation: CASSPETASYEQYF. The full variable domain, completed using reference TRBV5-1 and TRBJ2-7, is KAGVTQTPRYLIKTRGQQVTLSCSPISGHRSVSWYQQTPGQGLQFLFEYFSETQRNKGNFPGRFSGRQFSNSRSEMNVSTLELGDSALYLCASSPETASYEQYFGPGTRLTVT.

This chain uses TRBV18 with TRBJ2-5; tentatively, D is TRBD1 (6 bases). Germline values: CDR1 KGHSH, CDR2 LQKENI. The CDR3 runs 13 residues. V lost 5 bases and J 4 bases, leaving 11 bases between the germline ends. The CDR3: CASSSRQVETQYF. As DNA, the CDR3 is TGTGCCAGCTCATCGCGACAGGTAGAGACCCAGTACTTC.

The gene calls are TRBV19 and TRBJ1-4; 7 positions agree with TRBD1. CDR3 length equals 14 residues. From germline, CDR1 is LNHDA and CDR2 SQIVND (reference sequence). Losses at the gene ends were 7 bases for V and 7 bases for J; bases not matched to a gene: 9. The CDR3 nucleotides read TGTGCCAGTACGGAGGGCAGGGGGAGTGAAAAACTGTTTTTT. Encoded protein: CASTEGRGSEKLFF.

The genes are TRBV6-2 or TRBV6-3 and TRBJ2-7; perhaps TRBD2 as D (6 bases). V gave up 5 bases and J gave up 7 bases, with 15 bases separating them. The germline V gene has CDR1 MNHEY and CDR2 SVGEGT. There are 13 residues in the CDR3. CDR3 in DNA: TGTGCCAGCAGTCGTAGCGGTGTCGGGGAGCAGTACTTC. As protein: CASSRSGVGEQYF.

The gene calls are TRBV30 and TRBJ2-7, with 9 bases aligning to TRBD1. The CDR3 has 15 residues. Per germline, CDR1 GTSNPN and CDR2 SVGIG (reference sequence). The V segment lost 4 bases and the J segment 4 bases; nucleotides outside the gene matches: 11. As DNA, the CDR3 is TGTGCCTGGACCCAAGGGACAGGGAATAGTTACGAGCAGTACTTC. Translating it yields CAWTQGTGNSYEQYF.

The CDR3 sequence is CASSSGLANYEQYF. In DNA, the CDR3 is TGTGCCAGCAGCTCCGGACTAGCAAACTACGAGCAGTACTTC. The rearrangement joins TRBV5-4 to TRBJ2-7; 8 nucleotides align to TRBD2. J was trimmed by 3 bases and V by 3 bases; bases with no gene match: 5. The CDR3 sequence is 14 residues long. Germline V gene data show CDR1 as SGHNT and CDR2 as YYREEE (reference sequence).

This rearrangement joins TRBV7-2 to TRBJ2-7, with a weak D call TRBD2 (6 bases). The CDR3 is 18 amino acids. With 5 bases removed from V and 7 bases from J, the gap between germline ends came to 30 bases. Germline V lookup: CDR1 SGHTA, CDR2 FQGNSA. The CDR3 protein is CASSPKRLGDFGILEQYF. The CDR3 coding sequence is TGTGCCAGCAGCCCCAAGAGGTTGGGGGACTTTGGGATCTTGGAGCAGTACTTC.

This chain links TRBV27 with TRBJ1-5, with a weak D call TRBD1 (6 bases). V shed 3 bases and J shed 4 bases, with 10 bases lying between them. The germline V gene encodes CDR1 MNHEY and CDR2 SMNVEV (reference sequence). The CDR3 is made up of 14 amino acids. The CDR3 DNA is TGTGCCAGCAGTTTTAGGGGGTATAATCAGCCCCAGCATTTT. Translated: CASSFRGYNQPQHF.

The chain uses TRBV5-1 and TRBJ1-2; a possible D gene is TRBD1 (5 bases). V was shortened by 3 bases and J by 8 bases, with 23 bases between the two germline ends. The CDR3 length is 16 residues. CDR1 is SGHRS, CDR2 YFSETQ, per germline. CDR3 amino acids: CASSSTFKDGRGGYTF. In nucleotides, the CDR3 is TGCGCCAGCAGCTCGACCTTCAAGGACGGGAGGGGCGGCTACACCTTC. Full variable domain (remainder filled in from reference TRBV5-1 and TRBJ1-2): KAGVTQTPRYLIKTRGQQVTLSCSPISGHRSVSWYQQTPGQGLQFLFEYFSETQRNKGNFPGRFSGRQFSNSRSEMNVSTLELGDSALYLCASSSTFKDGRGGYTFGSGTRLTVV.

The V and J genes are TRBV3-1 (or the pseudogene TRBV3-2) and TRBJ1-3; unclear D gene. This CDR3 spans 17 amino acids. The V gene lost 3 bases and the J gene lost 0 bases, with 15 bases spanning the gap. Germline V gene lookup returns CDR1 LGHDT and CDR2 YNNKEL (reference sequence). CDR3 amino acids: CASSQIQRASSGNTIYF. The CDR3 nucleotides are TGTGCCAGCAGCCAGATACAGAGGGCGAGCTCTGGAAACACCATATATTTT.

This clone was detected once. The V and J genes are TRBV27 and TRBJ1-3, with D unclear. Between the trimmed V and J ends, which lost 6 bases and 0 bases, there was a span of 9 bases. The CDR3 contains 14 residues. Germline CDR1 MNHEY, CDR2 SMNVEV (reference sequence). CDR3 residues: CASRPRGSGNTIYF. In nucleotides, the CDR3 is TGTGCCAGCAGGCCACGGGGCTCTGGAAACACCATATATTTT.

The chain has TRBV5-4 and TRBJ2-1; TRBD1 matches 8 bases. J gave up 5 bases and V 0 bases, and 7 bases lay outside the gene matches. The CDR3 totals 16 residues. Looked up from germline, CDR1 is SGHNT and CDR2 is YYREEE (reference sequence). CDR3 nucleotide sequence: TGTGCCAGCAGCTTGGCAGGGGGCGCGTTCAACAATGAGCAGTTCTTC. It yields the protein CASSLAGGAFNNEQFF.

J is TRBJ1-1 and V is TRBV6-4, with D tentatively TRBD1 (5 bases). Germline V CDR1 and CDR2: MRHNA, SNTAGT. CDR3 length: 15 residues. V lost 4 bases and J lost 4, with 16 bases in between. The CDR3 sequence is CASSATGGSGTEAFF. CDR3 in DNA: TGTGCCAGCAGTGCCACGGGGGGAAGCGGCACTGAAGCTTTCTTT.

The chain is built from TRBV7-8 and TRBJ1-2; a weak D match, TRBD1 (6 bases). Germline CDR1 reads SGHVS; CDR2 reads FQNEAQ. The CDR3 runs to 14 residues. Trimming cost V 5 bases and J 4 bases, with 14 bases left between them. In nucleotides, the CDR3 is TGTGCCAGCAGCCCCCGGGACACCTCCTATGGCTACACCTTC. Translated, it gives CASSPRDTSYGYTF.

The rearrangement joins TRBV14 to TRBJ1-1; 9 bases are a match to TRBD1. V was pared by 4 bases and J by 2 bases, with 11 bases of the junction left unmatched. CDR3 length: 17 residues. Germline V lookup: CDR1 SGHDN, CDR2 FVKESK. The CDR3 sequence: CASSPPGQGIGNTEAFF. For the CDR3, the DNA is TGTGCCAGCAGCCCCCCGGGACAGGGAATAGGAAACACTGAAGCTTTCTTT.

The gene calls are TRBV5-4 and TRBJ2-5, with D possibly being TRBD1 (6 bases). Germline CDR1 reads SGHNT; CDR2 reads YYREEE (reference sequence). The V gene lost 0 bases and the J gene lost 5 bases, with 14 bases spanning the gap. The CDR3 runs to 15 residues. In DNA, the CDR3 is TGTGCCAGCAGCTTGGGGGGGCCGGGACGGGAGACCCAGTACTTC. Translation: CASSLGGPGRETQYF.

The chain joins TRBV18 to TRBJ1-2; 9 bases match TRBD1. This CDR3 has 15 residues. Trimming took 4 bases from V and 4 from J; bases not matched to a gene: 7. Germline CDR1 KGHSH, CDR2 LQKENI. The CDR3 region has the DNA TGTGCCAGCTCACTTCGGGACAGGGCGACCTATGGCTACACCTTC. It translates to CASSLRDRATYGYTF.

The gene calls are TRBV25-1 and TRBJ1-1; 7 bases line up with TRBD1. Germline trimming cut 6 bases from V and 5 bases from J; bases unmatched to any gene: 12. Germline CDR1 reads MGHDK; CDR2 reads SYGVNS. The CDR3 runs to 15 residues. DNA for the CDR3: TGTGCCAGCAGGTCCTCCGACAGGGCGTGGACTGAAGCTTTCTTT. It translates to CASRSSDRAWTEAFF.

The rearrangement joins TRBV5-5 to TRBJ2-3; D is uncertain. This CDR3 has 15 amino acids. Germline lookup yields CDR1 SGHKS and CDR2 YYEKEE (reference sequence). V gave up 3 bases and J gave up 5 bases, with 16 bases separating them. Here the CDR3 reads CASSYTVGSLDTQYF. CDR3 sequence (DNA): TGTGCCAGCAGCTATACAGTCGGATCCCTAGATACGCAGTATTTT.